The 7 T cell receptor beta chains presented below share a single source sample, sequenced in a study of T cells in Graves' hyperthyroidism and ophthalmopathy (dated by TCRdb to between 2018 and 2021). The method behind the library was multiplex PCR. The reads were generated on an Illumina HiSeq 2000. TCR beta CDR3 regions were amplified from RNA transcripts. The TCR CDR3 was subjected to a first round of RT-PCR using the HTBI primer set and the Qiagen OneStep RT-PCR kit. TCRdb applied fastp at Q25 and MiXCR to the public reads, then kept only in-frame beta chains. CDR3 protein duplicates are merged, each entry listing the most common genes and DNA. This sample holds some 500,000 distinct CDR3 sequences; around an eighth were observed only once. The ten largest clones add up to 15% to 20% of the sample. The sequencing input was blood. These receptors were obtained from a young woman with Graves' hyperthyroidism.

The sample holds many counts of this clonotype. This chain uses TRBV20-1 with TRBJ1-2; D unclear. The V end was cut by 4 bases, the J end by 5 bases, with 14 bases between. CDR3 length: 13 amino acids. Per the germline V gene, CDR1 is DFQATT and CDR2 is SNEGSKA (reference sequence). CDR3 sequence: CSANDTDGYGYTF. DNA for the CDR3: TGCAGTGCTAACGACACCGATGGGTATGGCTACACCTTC.

This clonotype was observed once. The chain links TRBV27 to TRBJ1-5; 7 nucleotides line up with TRBD1. The germline CDR1 and CDR2 sequences are MNHEY and SMNVEV (reference sequence). With V trimmed by 5 bases and J by 0 bases, 4 bases remained unmatched. This CDR3 has 15 amino acids. Written as DNA, the CDR3 is TGTGCCAGCAGTCGGACAGGAAATAGCAATCAGCCCCAGCATTTT. Amino acids: CASSRTGNSNQPQHF.

This chain joins TRBV5-4 and TRBJ1-4; TRBD1 matches at 9 bases. Trimming cost V 4 bases and J 0 bases; bases outside gene matches: 10. The length of the CDR3 is 18 residues. Per the germline V gene, CDR1 is SGHNT and CDR2 is YYREEE (reference sequence). CDR3 coding DNA: TGTGCCAGCAGCCTACAGGGGGCCTCTGGAACAACTAATGAAAAACTGTTTTTT. Protein product: CASSLQGASGTTNEKLFF. Supplemented by reference TRBV5-4 and TRBJ1-4, the full variable domain reads ETGVTQSPTHLIKTRGQQVTLRCSSQSGHNTVSWYQQALGQGPQFIFQYYREEENGRGNFPPRFSGLQFPNYSSELNVNALELDDSALYLCASSLQGASGTTNEKLFFGSGTQLSVL.

This clonotype was seen many times. This chain connects TRBV7-3 to TRBJ2-5; D might be TRBD2 (6 bases). V lost 5 bases to trimming and J lost 2 bases, with 15 bases between them. Germline V gene sequence: CDR1 SGHTA, CDR2 FQGTGA. This CDR3 region has 15 residues. The CDR3 DNA sequence: TGTGCCAGCAGCCTCGGGGGAGGTGGGCAAGAGACCCAGTACTTC. This encodes CASSLGGGGQETQYF.

This clonotype has ten or more counts. The chain combines TRBV12-3 or TRBV12-4 with TRBJ2-1, with TRBD2 matching 8 bases. The CDR3 totals 12 residues. V dropped 5 bases and J dropped 8; count of bases not matched to a gene: 2. The CDR3 is CASSQLADEQFF. The CDR3 DNA reads as TGTGCCAGCAGTCAACTAGCGGATGAGCAGTTCTTC.

The chain joins TRBV24-1 to TRBJ2-1, with 7 bases aligning to TRBD1. Per germline, CDR1 KGHDR and CDR2 SFDVKD. The length of the CDR3 is 17 residues. V dropped 3 bases and J dropped 9; count of bases not matched to a gene: 16. CDR3 residues: CATSDLPDRVGDGEQFF. In DNA form, the CDR3 reads TGTGCCACCAGTGATCTCCCCGACAGGGTTGGGGATGGTGAGCAGTTCTTC.

This clonotype was recorded at least ten times. This sequence joins TRBV2 and TRBJ2-6; D gene unclear. Germline lookup yields CDR1 SNHLY and CDR2 FYNNEI. This CDR3 has 14 residues. V gave up 7 bases and J gave up 0 bases, with 7 bases separating them. DNA of the CDR3: TGTGCCAGCATGTGGGACTCTGGGGCCAACGTCCTGACTTTC. It codes for CASMWDSGANVLTF.